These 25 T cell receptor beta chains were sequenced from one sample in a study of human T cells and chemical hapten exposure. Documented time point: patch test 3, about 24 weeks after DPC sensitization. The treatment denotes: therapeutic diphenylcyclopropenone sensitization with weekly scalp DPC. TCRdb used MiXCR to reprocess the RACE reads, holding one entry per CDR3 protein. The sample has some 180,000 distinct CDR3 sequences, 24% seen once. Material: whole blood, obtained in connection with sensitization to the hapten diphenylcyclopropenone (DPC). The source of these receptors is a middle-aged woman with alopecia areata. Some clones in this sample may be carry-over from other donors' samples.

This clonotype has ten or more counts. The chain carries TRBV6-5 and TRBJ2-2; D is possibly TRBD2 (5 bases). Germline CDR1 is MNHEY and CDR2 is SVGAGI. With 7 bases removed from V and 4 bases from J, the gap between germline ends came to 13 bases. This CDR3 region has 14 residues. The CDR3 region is CASNRRAVTGELFF. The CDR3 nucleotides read TGTGCCAGCAACCGGCGGGCGGTCACCGGGGAGCTGTTTTTT.

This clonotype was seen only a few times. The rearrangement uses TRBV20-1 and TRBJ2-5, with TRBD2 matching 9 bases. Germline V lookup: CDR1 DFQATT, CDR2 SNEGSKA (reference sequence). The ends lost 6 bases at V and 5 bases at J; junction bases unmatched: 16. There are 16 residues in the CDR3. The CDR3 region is CSAPRGGTSRRETQYF. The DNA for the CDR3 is TGCAGTGCCCCGCGGGGCGGGACTAGCAGGAGGGAGACCCAGTACTTC.

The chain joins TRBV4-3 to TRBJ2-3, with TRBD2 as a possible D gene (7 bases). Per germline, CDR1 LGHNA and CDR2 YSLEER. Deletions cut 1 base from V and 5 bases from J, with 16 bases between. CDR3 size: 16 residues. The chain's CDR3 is CASSQVFVGGGDTQYF. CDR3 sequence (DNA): TGCGCCAGCAGCCAAGTCTTCGTAGGGGGGGGAGATACGCAGTATTTT.

CDR3 region: CASSLDATFSGQYF. The CDR3 nucleotides are TGCGCCAGCAGCTTGGACGCCACATTCAGCGGGCAGTACTTC. V and J are TRBV5-1 and TRBJ2-7; D might be TRBD2 (5 bases). CDR3 length equals 14 residues. The V gene's germline CDR1 is SGHRS and CDR2 YFSETQ. V gave up 0 bases and J gave up 9 bases, with 16 bases separating them.

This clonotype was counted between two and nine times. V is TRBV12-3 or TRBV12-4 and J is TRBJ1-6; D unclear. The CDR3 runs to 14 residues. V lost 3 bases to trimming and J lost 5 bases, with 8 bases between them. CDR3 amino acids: CASSFNGDNSPLHF. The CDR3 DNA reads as TGTGCCAGCAGTTTCAACGGAGATAATTCACCCCTCCACTTT.

The CDR3 nucleotides are TGTGCCAGCATTAGGGTGGGCGGCCAAGAGACCCAGTACTTC. Protein product: CASIRVGGQETQYF. This chain uses TRBV28 with TRBJ2-5; no clear D gene. In germline, CDR1 is MDHEN, CDR2 SYDVKM. This CDR3 has 14 residues. The germline V and J ends were trimmed by 7 bases and 1 base, with 13 bases remaining between them.

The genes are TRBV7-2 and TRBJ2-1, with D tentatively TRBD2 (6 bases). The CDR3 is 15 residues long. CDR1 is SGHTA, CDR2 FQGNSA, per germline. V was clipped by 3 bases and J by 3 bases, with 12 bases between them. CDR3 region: CASSFLAEFYNEQFF. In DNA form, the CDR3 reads TGTGCCAGCAGCTTCTTAGCGGAATTCTACAATGAGCAGTTCTTC.

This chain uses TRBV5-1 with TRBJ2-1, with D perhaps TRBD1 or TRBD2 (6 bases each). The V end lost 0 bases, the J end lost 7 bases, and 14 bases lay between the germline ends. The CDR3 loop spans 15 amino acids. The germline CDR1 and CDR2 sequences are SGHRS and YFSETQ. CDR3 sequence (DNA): TGCGCCAGCAGCTTGGCCGGGGGCTCGGAGAATGAGCAGTTCTTC. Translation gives CASSLAGGSENEQFF.

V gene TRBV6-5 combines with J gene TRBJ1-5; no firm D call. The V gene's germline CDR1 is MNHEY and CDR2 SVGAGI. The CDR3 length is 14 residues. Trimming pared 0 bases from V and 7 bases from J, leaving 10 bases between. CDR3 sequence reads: CASSYSLEGQPQHF. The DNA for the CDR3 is TGTGCCAGCAGTTACTCTCTGGAGGGCCAGCCCCAGCATTTT.

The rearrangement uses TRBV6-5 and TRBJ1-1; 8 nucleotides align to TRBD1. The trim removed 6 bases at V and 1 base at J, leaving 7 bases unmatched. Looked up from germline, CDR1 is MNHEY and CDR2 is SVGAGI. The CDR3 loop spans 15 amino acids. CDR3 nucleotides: TGTGCCAGCAGCCCAGGGGGCGCGGGGAACACTGAAGCTTTCTTT. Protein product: CASSPGGAGNTEAFF.

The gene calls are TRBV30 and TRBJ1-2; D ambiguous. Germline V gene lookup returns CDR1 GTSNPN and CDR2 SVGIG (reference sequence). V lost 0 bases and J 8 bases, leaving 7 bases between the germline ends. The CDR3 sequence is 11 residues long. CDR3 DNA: TGTGCCTGGAGTGTATTGGGCGGCTACACCTTC. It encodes CAWSVLGGYTF.

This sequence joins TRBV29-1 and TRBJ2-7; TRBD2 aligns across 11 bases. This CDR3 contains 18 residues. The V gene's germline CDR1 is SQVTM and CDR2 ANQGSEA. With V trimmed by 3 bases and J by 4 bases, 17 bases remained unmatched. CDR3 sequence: CSVDGGRRGTSGPYEQYF. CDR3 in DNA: TGCAGCGTTGATGGAGGCAGGCGCGGGACTAGCGGACCTTACGAGCAGTACTTC.

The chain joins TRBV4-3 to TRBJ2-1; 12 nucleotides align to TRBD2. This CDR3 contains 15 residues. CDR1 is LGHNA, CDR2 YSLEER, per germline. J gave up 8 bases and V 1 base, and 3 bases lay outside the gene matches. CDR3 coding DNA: TGCGCCAGCAGCCAAGGACTAGCGGGAGTGGATGAGCAGTTCTTC. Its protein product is CASSQGLAGVDEQFF.

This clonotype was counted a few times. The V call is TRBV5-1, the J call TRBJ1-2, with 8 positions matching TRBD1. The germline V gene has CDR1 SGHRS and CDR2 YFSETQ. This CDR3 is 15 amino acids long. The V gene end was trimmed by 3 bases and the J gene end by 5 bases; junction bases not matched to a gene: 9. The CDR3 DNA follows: TGCGCCAGCAGCTCGGGGACAGGTGCCCCGTATGGCTACACCTTC. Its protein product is CASSSGTGAPYGYTF.

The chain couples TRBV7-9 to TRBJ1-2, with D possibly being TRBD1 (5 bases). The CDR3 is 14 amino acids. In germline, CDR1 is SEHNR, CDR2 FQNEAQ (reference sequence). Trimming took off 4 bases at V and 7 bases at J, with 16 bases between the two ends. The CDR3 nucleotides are TGTGCCAGCAGCTCGGACTCAGGGATAGGTGGCTACACCTTC. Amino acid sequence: CASSSDSGIGGYTF.

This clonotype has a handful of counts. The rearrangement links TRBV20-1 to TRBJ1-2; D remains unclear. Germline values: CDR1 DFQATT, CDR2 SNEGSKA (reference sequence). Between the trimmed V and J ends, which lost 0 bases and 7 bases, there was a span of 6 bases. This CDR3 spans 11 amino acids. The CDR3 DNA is TGCAGTGCTAGAGATTATCCTGGCTACACCTTC. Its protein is CSARDYPGYTF.

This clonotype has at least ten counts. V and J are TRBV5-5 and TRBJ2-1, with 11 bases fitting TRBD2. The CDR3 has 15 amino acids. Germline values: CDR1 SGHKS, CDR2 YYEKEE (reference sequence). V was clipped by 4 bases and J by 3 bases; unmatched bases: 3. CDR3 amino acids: CASSLTSGIYNEQFF. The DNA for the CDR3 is TGTGCCAGCAGCCTGACTAGCGGGATCTACAATGAGCAGTTCTTC. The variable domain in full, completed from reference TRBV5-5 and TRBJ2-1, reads DAGVTQSPTHLIKTRGQQVTLRCSPISGHKSVSWYQQVLGQGPQFIFQYYEKEERGRGNFPDRFSARQFPNYSSELNVNALLLGDSALYLCASSLTSGIYNEQFFGPGTRLTVL.

The CDR3 DNA sequence: TGTGCCAGCAGCCCCGGTTCGAGCGGAAGAGATACGCAGTATTTT. Translated, it gives CASSPGSSGRDTQYF. This chain uses TRBV28 with TRBJ2-3, with D perhaps TRBD2 (5 bases). The CDR3 has 15 residues. In germline, CDR1 is MDHEN, CDR2 SYDVKM. V was pared by 6 bases and J by 5 bases, with 18 bases between.

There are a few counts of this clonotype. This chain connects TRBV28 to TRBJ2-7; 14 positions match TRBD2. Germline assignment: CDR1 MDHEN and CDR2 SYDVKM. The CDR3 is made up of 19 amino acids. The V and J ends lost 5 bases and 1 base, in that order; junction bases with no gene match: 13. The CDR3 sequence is CASSLPGLAGALTSYEQYF. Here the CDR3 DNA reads TGTGCCAGCAGTCTACCGGGACTAGCGGGAGCGCTGACATCCTACGAGCAGTACTTC.

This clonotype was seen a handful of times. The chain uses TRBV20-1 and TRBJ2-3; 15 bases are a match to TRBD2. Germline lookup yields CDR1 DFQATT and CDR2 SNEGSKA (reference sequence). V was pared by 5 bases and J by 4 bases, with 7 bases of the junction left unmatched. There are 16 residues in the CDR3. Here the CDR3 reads CSAGGLAGGLSDTQYF. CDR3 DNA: TGCAGTGCTGGGGGACTAGCGGGAGGATTATCAGATACGCAGTATTTT.

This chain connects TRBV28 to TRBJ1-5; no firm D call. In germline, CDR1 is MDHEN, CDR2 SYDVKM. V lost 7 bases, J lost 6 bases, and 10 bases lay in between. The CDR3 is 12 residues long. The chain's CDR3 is CASKSSSQPQHF. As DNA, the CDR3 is TGTGCCAGCAAGTCGAGCTCTCAGCCCCAGCATTTT.

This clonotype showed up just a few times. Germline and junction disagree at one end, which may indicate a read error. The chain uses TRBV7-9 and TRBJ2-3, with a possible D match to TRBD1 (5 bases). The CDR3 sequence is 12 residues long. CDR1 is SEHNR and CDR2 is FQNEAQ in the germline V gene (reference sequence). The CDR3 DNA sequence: TGTGCCAGCAGCTTAGGACAGAGTCATCCTCCCTTT. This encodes CASSLGQSHPPF.

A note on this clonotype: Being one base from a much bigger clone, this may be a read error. CDR3 protein: CASSSVDRGFVGELFF. CDR3 nucleotide sequence: TGTGCCAGCAGTTCGGTGGACAGGGGGTTTGTCGGGGAGCTGTTTTTT. J is TRBJ2-2 and V is TRBV27; 10 bases match TRBD1. Germline V gene lookup returns CDR1 MNHEY and CDR2 SMNVEV (reference sequence). V trimming: 4 bases; J trimming: 7 bases; junction bases outside the gene matches: 9. The CDR3 totals 16 residues.

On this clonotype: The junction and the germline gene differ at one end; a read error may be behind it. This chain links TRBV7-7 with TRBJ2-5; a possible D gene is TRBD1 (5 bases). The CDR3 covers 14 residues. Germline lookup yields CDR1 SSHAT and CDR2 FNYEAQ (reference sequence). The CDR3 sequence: CASSSGRGQETQYF. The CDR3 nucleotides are TGTGCTAGCAGTTCAGGAAGGGGACAAGAGACCCAGTACTTC.

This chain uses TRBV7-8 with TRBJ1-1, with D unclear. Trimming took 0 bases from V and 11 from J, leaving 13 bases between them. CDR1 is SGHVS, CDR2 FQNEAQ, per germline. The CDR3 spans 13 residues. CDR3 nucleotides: TGTGCCAGCAGCTTAGCCCCCCCGACGGAGGCTTTCTTT. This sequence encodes CASSLAPPTEAFF.